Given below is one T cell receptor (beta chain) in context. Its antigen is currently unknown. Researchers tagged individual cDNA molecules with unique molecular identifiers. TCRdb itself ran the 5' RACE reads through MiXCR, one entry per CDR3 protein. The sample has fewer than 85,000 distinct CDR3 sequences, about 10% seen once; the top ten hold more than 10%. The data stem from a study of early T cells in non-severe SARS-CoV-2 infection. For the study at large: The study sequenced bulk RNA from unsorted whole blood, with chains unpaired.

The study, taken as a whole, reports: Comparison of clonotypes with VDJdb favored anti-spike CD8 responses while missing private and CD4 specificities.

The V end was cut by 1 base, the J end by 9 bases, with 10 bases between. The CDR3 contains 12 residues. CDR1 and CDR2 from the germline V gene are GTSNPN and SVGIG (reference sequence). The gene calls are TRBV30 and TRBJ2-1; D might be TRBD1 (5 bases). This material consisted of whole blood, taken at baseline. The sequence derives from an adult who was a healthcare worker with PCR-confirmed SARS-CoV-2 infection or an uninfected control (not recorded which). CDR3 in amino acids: CAWSGQGIEQFF. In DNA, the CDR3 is TGTGCCTGGAGTGGTCAGGGAATTGAGCAGTTCTTC. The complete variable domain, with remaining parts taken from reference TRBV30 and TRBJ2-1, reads SQTIHQWPATLVQPVGSPLSLECTVEGTSNPNLYWYRQAAGRGLQLLFYSVGIGQISSEVPQNLSASRPQDRQFILSSKKLLLSDSGFYLCAWSGQGIEQFFGPGTRLTVL.